Listed here are 9 T cell receptor beta chains from one sample, sequenced in a study of T-cell memory formation after mild COVID-19. TCRdb reanalysed the 5' RACE reads using MiXCR and keeps one entry per CDR3 protein. Among roughly 580,000 distinct CDR3 sequences listed, around 17% were seen once. Sample: PBMCs or a T cell subset sorted from them (not recorded which). Receptor source: an adult woman who had mild COVID-19 (a few samples of this study predate the infection). Cell type and time point are not known.

This clonotype has a handful of counts. The rearrangement uses TRBV23-1 and TRBJ2-2; D gene unclear. TRBV23-1 is an ORF, and what it does is uncertain. V shed 2 bases and J shed 0 bases, with 7 bases lying between them. The CDR3 extends over 15 amino acids. CDR3 residues: CASSQPVANTGELFF. Written as DNA, the CDR3 is TGCGCCAGCAGTCAACCGGTAGCGAACACCGGGGAGCTGTTTTTT.

This clonotype came up many times. This chain connects TRBV5-1 to TRBJ2-7, with D tentatively TRBD2 (5 bases). Per germline, CDR1 SGHRS and CDR2 YFSETQ. V lost 0 bases to trimming and J lost 6 bases, with 13 bases between them. The CDR3 consists of 14 residues. DNA for the CDR3: TGCGCCAGCAGCTTGGTAGGAGCGGCGGGCGAGCAGTACTTC. Translating it yields CASSLVGAAGEQYF. The whole variable domain, filled in from reference TRBV5-1 and TRBJ2-7, reads KAGVTQTPRYLIKTRGQQVTLSCSPISGHRSVSWYQQTPGQGLQFLFEYFSETQRNKGNFPGRFSGRQFSNSRSEMNVSTLELGDSALYLCASSLVGAAGEQYFGPGTRLTVT.

The rearrangement links TRBV27 to TRBJ2-3, with 9 nucleotides matching TRBD2. CDR3 length: 16 residues. J lost 3 bases, V lost 6 bases, and 10 bases had no gene match. CDR1 and CDR2 from the germline V gene are MNHEY and SMNVEV (reference sequence). CDR3 residues: CASRGIAGVGTDTQYF. Here the CDR3 DNA reads TGTGCCAGCAGAGGTATAGCGGGGGTCGGTACAGATACGCAGTATTTT.

Only one count was recorded for this clonotype. This sequence joins TRBV5-1 and TRBJ1-2, with no clear D. The germline V and J ends were trimmed by 0 bases and 4 bases, with 10 bases remaining between them. The CDR3 length is 14 residues. Per the germline V gene, CDR1 is SGHRS and CDR2 is YFSETQ. CDR3 residues: CASSLGTFGYGYTF. Here the CDR3 DNA reads TGCGCCAGCAGCTTGGGGACCTTTGGCTATGGCTACACCTTC.

This chain joins TRBV15 and TRBJ1-2; no definite D call. This CDR3 has 15 residues. V was cut by 5 bases and J by 3 bases, with 16 bases left in between. The germline V gene has CDR1 LNHNV and CDR2 YYDKDF (reference sequence). CDR3: CATSFDLTEYYGYTF. Written as DNA, the CDR3 is TGTGCCACCAGCTTCGATCTGACGGAATACTATGGCTACACCTTC. The full variable domain, with the rest looked up from reference TRBV15 and TRBJ1-2, is DAMVIQNPRYQVTQFGKPVTLSCSQTLNHNVMYWYQQKSSQAPKLLFHYYDKDFNNEADTPDNFQSRRPNTSFCFLDIRSPGLGDTAMYLCATSFDLTEYYGYTFGSGTRLTVV.

J is TRBJ2-1 and V is TRBV6-6; 9 bases line up with TRBD2. Germline CDR1 reads MNHNY; CDR2 reads SVGAGI (reference sequence). This CDR3 comprises 16 residues. Trimming removed 5 bases from V and 4 bases from J; junction bases left unmatched: 9. CDR3 nucleotide sequence: TGTGCCAGCAGTGCCTTCTCTAGCGGGGTTTACAATGAGCAGTTCTTC. Translated, it gives CASSAFSSGVYNEQFF.

The chain is built from TRBV14 and TRBJ2-5; D is undetermined. V lost 1 base and J 1 base, leaving 10 bases between the germline ends. The CDR3 runs to 15 residues. Germline V gene lookup returns CDR1 SGHDN and CDR2 FVKESK. The CDR3 nucleotides are TGTGCCAGCAGCCAAGTTAGGGCAGCCCAAGAGACCCAGTACTTC. This translates into CASSQVRAAQETQYF.

The chain employs TRBV10-3 and TRBJ1-1; D perhaps matches TRBD1 (6 bases). Germline V CDR1 and CDR2: ENHRY, SYGVKD. V was cut by 8 bases and J by 1 base, with 11 bases left in between. The CDR3 loop spans 13 amino acids. CDR3 sequence (DNA): TGTGCCATCGGGGACACGGAGAACACTGAAGCTTTCTTT. Its protein is CAIGDTENTEAFF.

This clonotype was seen more than once but under ten times. J is TRBJ2-6 and V is TRBV12-3 or TRBV12-4; TRBD1 might be the D (5 bases). Trimming removed 3 bases from V and 1 base from J, with 7 bases in between. The CDR3 is made up of 15 amino acids. The CDR3 region is CASSFSGSGANVLTF. The CDR3 DNA reads TGTGCCAGCAGTTTTTCAGGGTCTGGGGCCAACGTCCTGACTTTC.